A single T cell receptor (beta chain) is shown here with its context. The entry originates in a study of blood T cell repertoires in COVID-19. Germline V gene data show CDR1 as MDHEN and CDR2 as SYDVKM. Trimming pared 5 bases from V and 4 bases from J, leaving 14 bases between. The length of the CDR3 is 14 residues. Data came from immunoSEQ multiplex PCR; TCRdb stores just in-frame clones and leaves some out. The sample holds around 300,000 clones, 89% seen once. Participants were aged roughly 18 to 95 years, lived in some 23 US areas, and enrolled virtually. Sample: PBMCs or T cells enriched from blood (not recorded which). This receptor was obtained from a woman in her fifties or sixties who had recovered from COVID-19. V usage is TRBV28 and J usage is TRBJ2-5; no definite D call. The CDR3 DNA reads TGTGCCAGCAGTCCAGTGGCCTCCCGAGAGACCCAGTACTTC. This encodes CASSPVASRETQYF. The full variable domain, completed using reference TRBV28 and TRBJ2-5, is DVKVTQSSRYLVKRTGEKVFLECVQDMDHENMFWYRQDPGLGLRLIYFSYDVKMKEKGDIPEGYSVSREKKERFSLILESASTNQTSMYLCASSPVASRETQYFGPGTRLLVL.